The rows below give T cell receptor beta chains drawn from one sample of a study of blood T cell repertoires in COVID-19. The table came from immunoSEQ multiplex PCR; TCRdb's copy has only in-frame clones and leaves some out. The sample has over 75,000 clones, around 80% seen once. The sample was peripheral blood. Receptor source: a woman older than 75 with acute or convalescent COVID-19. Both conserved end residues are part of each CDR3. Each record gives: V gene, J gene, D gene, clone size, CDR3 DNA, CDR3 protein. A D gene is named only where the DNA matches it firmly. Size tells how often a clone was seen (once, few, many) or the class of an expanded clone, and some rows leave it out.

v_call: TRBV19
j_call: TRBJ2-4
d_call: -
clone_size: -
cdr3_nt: TGTGCCAGTAGTTTTAGGCCAGGCCAAGCCAAAAACATTCAGTACTTC
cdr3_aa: CASSFRPGQAKNIQYF

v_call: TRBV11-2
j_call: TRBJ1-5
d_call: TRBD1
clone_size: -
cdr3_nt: TGTGCCAGCAGCTTAAGGGGGGACAGAAGCAATCAGCCCCAGCATTTT
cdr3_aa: CASSLRGDRSNQPQHF

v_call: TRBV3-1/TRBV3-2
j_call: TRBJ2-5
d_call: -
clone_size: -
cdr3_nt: TGTGCCAGCAGCCACCCTTTAGGAGGCCAAGAGACCCAGTACTTC
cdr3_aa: CASSHPLGGQETQYF

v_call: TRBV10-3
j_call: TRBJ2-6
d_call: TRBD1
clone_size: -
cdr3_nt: TGTGCCATCAGTGAGTCGATGGGTGGGACAGGCAACTCTGGGGCCAACGTCCTGACTTTC
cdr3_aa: CAISESMGGTGNSGANVLTF

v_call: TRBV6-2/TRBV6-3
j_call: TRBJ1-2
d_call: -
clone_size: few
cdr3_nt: TGTGCCAGCAGTTCTCCTCTAACAGGGCCCCTCGGCGGCTACACCTTC
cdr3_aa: CASSSPLTGPLGGYTF

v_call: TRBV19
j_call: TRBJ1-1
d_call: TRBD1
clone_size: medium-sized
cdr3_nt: TGTGCCAGTAGTCCGAAGACAGGGACGGTTGAAGCTTTCTTT
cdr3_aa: CASSPKTGTVEAFF

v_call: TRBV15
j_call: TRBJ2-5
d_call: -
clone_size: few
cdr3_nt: TGTGCCACCAGCAGAGGACTTCAAGAGACCCAGTACTTC
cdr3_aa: CATSRGLQETQYF

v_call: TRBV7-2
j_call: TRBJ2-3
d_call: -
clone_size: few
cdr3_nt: TGTGCCAGCAGCTCATCCGGGACATTGGCAGATACGCAGTATTTT
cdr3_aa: CASSSSGTLADTQYF

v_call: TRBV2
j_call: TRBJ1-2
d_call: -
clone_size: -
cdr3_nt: TGTGCCAGCAGTGAAAGTGGACGGGGTAACTATGGCTACACCTTC
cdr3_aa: CASSESGRGNYGYTF

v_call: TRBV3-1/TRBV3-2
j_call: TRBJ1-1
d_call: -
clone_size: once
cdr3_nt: TGTGCCAGCAGCCAAGCTGTGGGAGGGGCTGAAGCTTTCTTT
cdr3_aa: CASSQAVGGAEAFF

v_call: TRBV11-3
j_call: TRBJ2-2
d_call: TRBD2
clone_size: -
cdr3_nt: TGTGCCAGCAGCCCACGGGTAGCGGGAGCAGACGGGGAGCTGTTTTTT
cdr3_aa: CASSPRVAGADGELFF

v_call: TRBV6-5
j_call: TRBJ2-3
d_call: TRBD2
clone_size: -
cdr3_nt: TGTGCCAGCAGTTATTCCTTAGCGGGATGGACAGATACGCAGTATTTT
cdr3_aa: CASSYSLAGWTDTQYF

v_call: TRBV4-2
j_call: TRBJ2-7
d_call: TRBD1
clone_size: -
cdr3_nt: TGTGCCAGCAGCCAAGATTGGGACAGCTCCTACGAGCAGTACTTC
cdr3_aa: CASSQDWDSSYEQYF

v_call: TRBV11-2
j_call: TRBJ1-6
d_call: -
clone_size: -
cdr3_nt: TGTGCCAGCAGCCCCCCCGGGTCCTATAATTCACCCCTCCACTTT
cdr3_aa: CASSPPGSYNSPLHF

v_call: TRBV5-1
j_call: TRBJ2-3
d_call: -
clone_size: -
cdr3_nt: TGCGCCAGCAGCTTGGGGGGACAAAGCACAGATACGCAGTATTTT
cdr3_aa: CASSLGGQSTDTQYF

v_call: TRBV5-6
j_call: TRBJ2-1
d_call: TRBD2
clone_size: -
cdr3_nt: TGTGCCAGCAGCTTGGGTTTACTAGCGGTGGCCAATGAGCAGTTCTTC
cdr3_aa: CASSLGLLAVANEQFF

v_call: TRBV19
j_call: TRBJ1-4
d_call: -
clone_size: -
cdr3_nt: TGTGCCAGTAGTATGCCCGGCGGGCCCAAAAAACTGTTTTTT
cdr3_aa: CASSMPGGPKKLFF

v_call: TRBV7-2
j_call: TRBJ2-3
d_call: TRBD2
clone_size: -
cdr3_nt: TGTGCCAGCAGCCTACGGGGGGGGGTAACAGATACGCAGTATTTT
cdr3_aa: CASSLRGGVTDTQYF

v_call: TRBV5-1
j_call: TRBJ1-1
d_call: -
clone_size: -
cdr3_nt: TGCGCCAGCGGAGAACAGGGGAACACTGAAGCTTTCTTT
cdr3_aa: CASGEQGNTEAFF

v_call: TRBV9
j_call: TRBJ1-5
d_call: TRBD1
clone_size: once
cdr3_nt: TGTGCCAGCAGCGAGGGACAGGGTATTCGGCCCCAGCATTTT
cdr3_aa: CASSEGQGIRPQHF

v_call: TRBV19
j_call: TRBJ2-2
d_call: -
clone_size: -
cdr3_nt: TGTGCCAGTCTTGGTGGCGGGATCACCGGGGAGCTGTTTTTT
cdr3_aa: CASLGGGITGELFF

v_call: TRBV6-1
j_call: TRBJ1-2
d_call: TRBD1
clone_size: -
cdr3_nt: TGTGCCAGCAGTGAAATATTGGCACAGGACAGGTTTGGCTACACCTTC
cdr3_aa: CASSEILAQDRFGYTF

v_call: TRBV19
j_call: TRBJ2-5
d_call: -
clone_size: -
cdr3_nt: TGTGCCAGTAGTACCTTAACAGGCATCTCAGAGACCCAGTACTTC
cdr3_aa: CASSTLTGISETQYF

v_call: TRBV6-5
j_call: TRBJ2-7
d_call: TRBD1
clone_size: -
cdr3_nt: TGTGCCAGCTGGGGACAGGGGAGCTCCTACGAGCAGTACTTC
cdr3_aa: CASWGQGSSYEQYF

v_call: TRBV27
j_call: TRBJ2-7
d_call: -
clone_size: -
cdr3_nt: TGTGCCAGCAGGCGAAGACTAGCCTACGAGCAGTACTTC
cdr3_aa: CASRRRLAYEQYF

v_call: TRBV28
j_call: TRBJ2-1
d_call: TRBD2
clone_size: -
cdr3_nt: TGTGCCAGCAGTCTCATCACTAGCGAGTCCTACAATGAGCAGTTCTTC
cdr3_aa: CASSLITSESYNEQFF